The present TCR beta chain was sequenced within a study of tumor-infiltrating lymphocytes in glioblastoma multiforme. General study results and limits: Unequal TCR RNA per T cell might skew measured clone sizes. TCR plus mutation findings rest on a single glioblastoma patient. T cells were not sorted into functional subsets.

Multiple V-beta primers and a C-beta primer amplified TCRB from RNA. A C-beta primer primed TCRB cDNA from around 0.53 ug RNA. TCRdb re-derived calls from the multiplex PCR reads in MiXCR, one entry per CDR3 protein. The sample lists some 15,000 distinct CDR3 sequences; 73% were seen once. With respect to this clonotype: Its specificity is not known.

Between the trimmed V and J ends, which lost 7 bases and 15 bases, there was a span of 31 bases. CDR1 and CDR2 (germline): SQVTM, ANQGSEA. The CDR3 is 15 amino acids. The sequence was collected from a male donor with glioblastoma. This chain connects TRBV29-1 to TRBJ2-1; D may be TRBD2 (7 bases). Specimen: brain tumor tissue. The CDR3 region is CSGLQPSTGRDSLFF. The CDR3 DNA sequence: TGCAGCGGTTTACAGCCAAGTACAGGGAGGGATTCCCTGTTCTTC.